Following are 16 T cell receptor beta chains from one sample sequenced in a study of CD8+CD57+ T cells in acquired aplastic anemia. Selection for sequencing was limited to patients who had shown CD8+CD57+ cell expansion by flow cytometry. The template used for profiling TCR beta VDJ and CDR3 was genomic DNA. MiXCR, run by TCRdb on the reads, gives a single entry per CDR3 protein. The data hold 75,000 to 80,000 distinct CDR3 sequences, with just over 70% observed a single time. The specimen was sorted CD4+, CD8+, or CD8+CD57+ T cells (not recorded which) from PBMCs. These receptors were taken from a human donor with aplastic anemia.

This rearrangement joins TRBV5-1 to TRBJ2-7, with 8 bases aligning to TRBD1. Trimming at V came to 4 bases and at J to 2 bases, leaving 8 bases not matched to a gene. The CDR3 totals 15 residues. CDR1 is SGHRS, CDR2 YFSETQ, per germline. This CDR3 reads CASSHGQGWTYEQYF. The CDR3 nucleotides are TGCGCCAGCAGCCACGGACAGGGATGGACCTACGAGCAGTACTTC.

The chain has TRBV25-1 and TRBJ2-1, with 12 bases identical to TRBD1. The junction had 9 bases not matched to a gene; V was cut back by 4 bases and J by 8 bases. This CDR3 has 16 amino acids. Germline-derived CDR1 and CDR2 are MGHDK and SYGVNS. CDR3 in amino acids: CASSAGQGASLDEQFF. The CDR3 coding sequence is TGTGCCAGCAGTGCGGGACAGGGGGCAAGTTTGGATGAGCAGTTCTTC. Full variable domain (missing parts from reference TRBV25-1 and TRBJ2-1): EADIYQTPRYLVIGTGKKITLECSQTMGHDKMYWYQQDPGMELHLIHYSYGVNSTEKGDLSSESTVSRIRTEHFPLTLESARPSHTSQYLCASSAGQGASLDEQFFGPGTRLTVL.

The V and J genes are TRBV5-8 and TRBJ2-5; TRBD1 is a possible D gene (6 bases). Germline CDR1 is SGHTS and CDR2 is YDEGEE. This CDR3 comprises 13 residues. Trimming pared 3 bases from V and 5 bases from J, leaving 11 bases between. The CDR3, as DNA: TGTGCCAGCAGCTCCTGGGGGCCCGAGACCCAGTACTTC. This gives the protein CASSSWGPETQYF. The full variable domain, with the rest looked up from reference TRBV5-8 and TRBJ2-5, is EAGVTQSPTHLIKTRGQQATLRCSPISGHTSVYWYQQALGLGLQFLLWYDEGEERNRGNFPPRFSGRQFPNYSSELNVNALELEDSALYLCASSSWGPETQYFGPGTRLLVL.

The chain carries TRBV24-1 and TRBJ2-5; D uncertain. V was trimmed by 4 bases and J by 3 bases, leaving 14 bases between them. This CDR3 has 15 amino acids. Germline V gene data show CDR1 as KGHDR and CDR2 as SFDVKD. CDR3 sequence: CATSDPVAAEETQYF. In DNA form, the CDR3 reads TGTGCCACCAGTGACCCCGTTGCGGCAGAAGAGACCCAGTACTTC.

The sample holds many counts of this clonotype. This chain joins TRBV7-9 and TRBJ1-2; D possibly corresponds to TRBD1 (5 bases). Germline V gene data show CDR1 as SEHNR and CDR2 as FQNEAQ (reference sequence). The CDR3 is 13 residues long. The V end was cut by 2 bases, the J end by 2 bases, with 6 bases between. CDR3 sequence (DNA): TGTGCCAGCAGCTTACCAGGGAACTATGGCTACACCTTC. Protein product: CASSLPGNYGYTF.

The gene calls are TRBV19 and TRBJ1-4, with 7 positions matching TRBD1. Per the germline V gene, CDR1 is LNHDA and CDR2 is SQIVND (reference sequence). V was pared by 6 bases and J by 1 base, with 2 bases of the junction left unmatched. The CDR3 extends over 14 amino acids. CDR3 in amino acids: CASRTGETNEKLFF. CDR3 DNA: TGTGCCAGTAGAACAGGGGAAACTAATGAAAAACTGTTTTTT.

The chain combines TRBV7-9 with TRBJ1-2, with 7 bases identical to TRBD1. CDR3 size: 13 residues. Trimming took 7 bases from V and 4 from J; bases not matched to a gene: 6. Per germline, CDR1 SEHNR and CDR2 FQNEAQ (reference sequence). The CDR3 sequence: CASNPGTAYGYTF. The DNA of the CDR3 is TGTGCCAGCAACCCCGGGACAGCCTATGGCTACACCTTC.

The rearrangement joins TRBV25-1 to TRBJ2-5; D might be TRBD2 (5 bases). Trimming removed 7 bases at V and 1 base at J, with 22 bases between. The CDR3 covers 17 residues. The germline gives CDR1 MGHDK, CDR2 SYGVNS. The CDR3 DNA reads TGTGCCAGCACCCCGGGAAATACGTATACGGGCCAAGAGACCCAGTACTTC. Amino acids: CASTPGNTYTGQETQYF.

The chain has TRBV5-1 and TRBJ2-1; TRBD2 aligns across 11 bases. The CDR3 length is 16 residues. V was clipped by 4 bases and J by 4 bases; unmatched bases: 7. CDR1 and CDR2 (germline): SGHRS, YFSETQ. The CDR3 is CASSPTSSGGYNEQFF. The CDR3 nucleotides are TGCGCCAGCAGCCCTACCTCTAGCGGGGGGTACAATGAGCAGTTCTTC.

The CDR3 loop is CASRPGLAGPQETQYF. CDR3 in DNA: TGTGCCAGCAGACCTGGACTAGCGGGACCGCAAGAGACCCAGTACTTC. The gene calls are TRBV7-3 and TRBJ2-5; 12 bases agree with TRBD2. CDR1 SGHTA and CDR2 FQGTGA come from the germline V gene. The CDR3 totals 16 residues. The V and J ends lost 6 bases and 2 bases, in that order; junction bases with no gene match: 7.

This clonotype was observed at least ten times. This chain joins TRBV20-1 and TRBJ1-3, with 7 nucleotides matching TRBD1. With 5 bases clipped from V and 3 bases from J, the junction kept 7 bases outside the gene matches. The CDR3 is made up of 14 amino acids. The germline V gene has CDR1 DFQATT and CDR2 SNEGSKA (reference sequence). The CDR3 DNA follows: TGCAGTGCTGGGGCTCAGGGGGATGGAAACACCATATATTTT. Its protein product is CSAGAQGDGNTIYF.

The CDR3: CATNMRATNEKLFF. The CDR3 bases are TGTGCCACCAATATGAGGGCAACTAATGAAAAACTGTTTTTT. This sequence joins TRBV15 and TRBJ1-4; D is ambiguous. V lost 7 bases to trimming and J lost 0 bases, with 9 bases between them. Germline CDR1 LNHNV, CDR2 YYDKDF (reference sequence). This CDR3 has 14 amino acids.

This clonotype was detected only a few times. This chain joins TRBV15 and TRBJ2-7; 11 bases fit TRBD1. The ends lost 2 bases at V and 6 bases at J; junction bases unmatched: 3. Germline V gives CDR1 LNHNV, CDR2 YYDKDF (reference sequence). The CDR3 consists of 14 residues. The CDR3 coding sequence is TGTGCCACCAGCAGACCGGGACAGGGGGGCGAGCAGTACTTC. Translating it yields CATSRPGQGGEQYF.

The rearrangement joins TRBV9 to TRBJ1-1; no clear D gene. V was trimmed by 4 bases and J by 2 bases, leaving 6 bases between them. This CDR3 contains 12 residues. Germline CDR1 reads SGDLS; CDR2 reads YYNGEE. CDR3 coding DNA: TGTGCCAGCAGCTCCATAAACACTGAAGCTTTCTTT. This sequence encodes CASSSINTEAFF.

The chain uses TRBV2 and TRBJ1-5; the D gene is possibly TRBD1 (5 bases). Germline V gene sequence: CDR1 SNHLY, CDR2 FYNNEI. V was pared by 6 bases and J by 0 bases, with 9 bases between. This CDR3 spans 14 amino acids. CDR3 in amino acids: CASRDIYSNQPQHF. In DNA, the CDR3 is TGTGCCAGCAGGGACATTTATAGCAATCAGCCCCAGCATTTT. Based on the CDR3 plus reference TRBV2 and TRBJ1-5, the full variable domain is EPEVTQTPSHQVTQMGQEVILRCVPISNHLYFYWYRQILGQKVEFLVSFYNNEISEKSEIFDDQFSVERPDGSNFTLKIRSTKLEDSAMYFCASRDIYSNQPQHFGDGTRLSIL.

This clonotype was recorded a few times. The V gene is TRBV10-2, the J gene TRBJ1-2; the D is unclear. Looked up from germline, CDR1 is WSHSY and CDR2 is SAAADI. The V end was cut by 6 bases, the J end by 3 bases, with 11 bases between. The CDR3 loop spans 13 amino acids. DNA of the CDR3: TGCGCCAGCAGACCAACAGAAGACTATGGCTACACCTTC. Protein product: CASRPTEDYGYTF.